There are a few counts of the clone carrying this TCR beta chain. Its cognate antigen is unknown. These data belong to a study of beta chain features in type 1 diabetes. The authors reverse transcribed all of the isolated RNA, so sequencing captured expressed TCRB transcripts. Method: immunoSEQ multiplex PCR; TCRdb's copy keeps in-frame clones and lacks some. Of approximately 240,000 clones in the sample, around 15% were seen once. This CDR3 has 16 amino acids. The germline V gene encodes CDR1 SEHNR and CDR2 FQNEAQ (reference sequence). The V segment lost 1 base and the J segment 0 bases; nucleotides outside the gene matches: 4. Study conclusions and caveats: The study found moderately but significantly shorter TCRB CDR3s in all four CD4+ subsets of Type 1 diabetes patients. The similarity of naive, central memory and Treg TCRB repertoires appeared greater among patients than among healthy donors.

Sequenced input: naive CD4+ T cells from blood. This clonotype was obtained from a man aged 30 to 45 with type 1 diabetes. The chain joins TRBV7-9 to TRBJ2-3, with 7 bases matching TRBD2. In DNA, the CDR3 is TGTGCCAGCAGCTTAGGAGCGGGACGGAGCACAGATACGCAGTATTTT. It codes for CASSLGAGRSTDTQYF.